This T cell receptor (beta chain) was documented in a study of shared clonotypes between healthy human individuals. Germline V lookup: CDR1 SGDLS, CDR2 YYNGEE. V was trimmed by 0 bases and J by 3 bases, leaving 10 bases between them. The CDR3 runs to 14 residues. In the naive CD8 group, cells lacked CD45RO and were positively selected for CCR7, so terminally differentiated effector memory CD45RA+ cells were left out. Using immunoSEQ multiplex PCR, the repertoire was profiled, and TCRdb retains in-frame clones only, with some absent. This table has roughly 550,000 clones, nearly 97% appearing once. The sequence came from a woman in her thirties in good health. The J gene is TRBJ2-7, the V gene TRBV9, with TRBD1 as a possible D gene (6 bases). The sequencing input was naive CD8+ T cells sorted from blood. CDR3 residues: CASSVGPGDYEQYF. The CDR3 DNA reads as TGTGCCAGCAGCGTAGGTCCAGGGGACTACGAGCAGTACTTC.